A single sample is the source of the 12 T cell receptor beta chains below, sequenced in a study of T-cell reconstitution after alpha-beta-depleted transplantation in children (dated by TCRdb to the mid-2010s). The method was PCR. Sequencing was carried out with an Illumina HiSeq 2500. TCR libraries were prepared with molecular barcoding, using unique molecular identifiers to normalize TCRbeta repertoire quantification. TCRdb reworked the public reads: Q25 trimming with fastp, MiXCR clone assembly, productive beta chains retained. CDR3 protein sequences are deduplicated, and each keeps its most common genes and DNA. This sample gives some 300,000 distinct CDR3 sequences in total; 9.5% to 13% of them show up just once. Approximately 7.6% of the sample goes to the ten largest clones. This sample's treatment or condition label indicates: allogeneic hematopoietic cell transplantation with graft depleted of TCRalphabeta T cells and CD19 B cells.

The sample consisted of PBMCs, taken before TCRalphabeta/CD19-depleted stem cell transplant. These receptor sequences come from a boy in the first two years of life with acute myeloid leukemia, due to receive a stem cell transplant.

The V call is TRBV5-8, the J call TRBJ2-1; 7 bases align to TRBD1. V trimming: 0 bases; J trimming: 4 bases; junction bases outside the gene matches: 7. The CDR3 covers 16 residues. CDR1 is SGHTS, CDR2 YDEGEE, per germline. The CDR3 nucleotides read TGTGCCAGCAGCTTGGTGAGGGGGCGACTATACAATGAGCAGTTCTTC. It is translated as CASSLVRGRLYNEQFF.

The table lists this clonotype with many counts. V usage is TRBV6-5 and J usage is TRBJ1-2; D remains ambiguous. Germline V lookup: CDR1 MNHEY, CDR2 SVGAGI. CDR3 length: 12 residues. V shed 7 bases and J shed 6 bases, with 12 bases lying between them. In DNA, the CDR3 is TGTGCCAGCACAACGGGAAATGATGGCTACACCTTC. This codes for CASTTGNDGYTF.

This clonotype was detected many times. The chain combines TRBV6-2 or TRBV6-3 with TRBJ2-6; a possible D gene is TRBD1 (6 bases). Trimming removed 4 bases from V and 0 bases from J, with 16 bases in between. The germline CDR1 and CDR2 sequences are MNHEY and SVGEGT. The CDR3 is made up of 18 amino acids. CDR3 residues: CASSFLRGAFSGANVLTF. CDR3 DNA sequence: TGTGCCAGCAGTTTCCTCAGGGGCGCCTTCTCTGGGGCCAACGTCCTGACTTTC.

This clonotype was detected many times. This chain uses TRBV7-3 with TRBJ2-2, with D unclear. In germline, CDR1 is SGHTA, CDR2 FQGTGA. Trimming pared 1 base from V and 4 bases from J, leaving 7 bases between. The CDR3 is made up of 14 amino acids. This CDR3 is CASSLMGTTGELFF. In DNA form, the CDR3 reads TGTGCCAGCAGCTTAATGGGTACCACCGGGGAGCTGTTTTTT.

This clonotype was found many times. V is TRBV28 and J is TRBJ1-4, with TRBD1 identical over 7 bases. CDR1 and CDR2 from the germline V gene are MDHEN and SYDVKM. CDR3 length: 13 amino acids. V was pared by 9 bases and J by 6 bases, with 7 bases of the junction left unmatched. CDR3 DNA sequence: TGTGCCAGTAGGACAGGCGGATATGAAAAACTGTTTTTT. Amino acids: CASRTGGYEKLFF.

This clonotype was counted only a few times. The V and J genes are TRBV15 and TRBJ2-1; TRBD1 matches 10 bases. J was trimmed by 5 bases and V by 0 bases; bases with no gene match: 7. CDR1 and CDR2 (germline): LNHNV, YYDKDF (reference sequence). There are 17 residues in the CDR3. The CDR3 region has the DNA TGTGCCACCAGCAGAGATCGGAGGGACAGGGGCCACAATGAGCAGTTCTTC. Its translation: CATSRDRRDRGHNEQFF.

V is TRBV7-6 and J is TRBJ2-1, with D unclear. V was cut by 0 bases and J by 2 bases, with 11 bases left in between. Germline CDR1 reads SGHVS; CDR2 reads FNYEAQ. This CDR3 region has 16 residues. The CDR3 sequence: CASSLAEWSPYNEQFF. The DNA for the CDR3 is TGTGCCAGCAGCTTAGCGGAGTGGAGCCCCTACAATGAGCAGTTCTTC. Drawing the rest from reference TRBV7-6 and TRBJ2-1, the complete variable domain is GAGVSQSPRYKVTKRGQDVALRCDPISGHVSLYWYRQALGQGPEFLTYFNYEAQQDKSGLPNDRFSAERPEGSISTLTIQRTEQRDSAMYRCASSLAEWSPYNEQFFGPGTRLTVL.

Points on this clonotype: This may be a read error, as it is one base from a much larger clone. The chain has TRBV7-2 and TRBJ2-5; TRBD1 is a possible D gene (7 bases). This CDR3 spans 15 amino acids. Germline assignment: CDR1 SGHTA and CDR2 FQGNSA. The CDR3 DNA reads TGTGCCAGCAGCTTAGGGCGCTCCAGGGGGGAGAACCAGTACTTC. The encoded protein is CASSLGRSRGENQYF.

This clonotype was seen ten or more times. The genes are TRBV6-5 and TRBJ1-6; D is possibly TRBD1 (6 bases). CDR3 length equals 15 residues. V lost 5 bases to trimming and J lost 4 bases, with 12 bases between them. Germline CDR1 reads MNHEY; CDR2 reads SVGAGI. The CDR3 DNA is TGTGCCAGCAGTCCATATACAGGGTATAATTCACCCCTCCACTTT. It specifies CASSPYTGYNSPLHF.

In regard to this clonotype: This may be a read error, as it is one base from a much larger clone. The chain uses TRBV7-3 and TRBJ2-2; D remains unclear. The V gene lost 7 bases and the J gene lost 5 bases, with 11 bases spanning the gap. From germline, CDR1 is SGHTA and CDR2 FQGTGA. There are 13 residues in the CDR3. CDR3 sequence reads: CASIPTVTGELFF. The CDR3 DNA sequence: TGTGCCAGCATTCCTACCGTTACCGGGGAGCTGTTTTTT. Full variable domain (rest looked up from reference TRBV7-3 and TRBJ2-2): GAGVSQTPSNKVTEKGKYVELRCDPISGHTALYWYRQSLGQGPEFLIYFQGTGAADDSGLPNDRFFAVRPEGSVSTLKIQRTERGDSAVYLCASIPTVTGELFFGEGSRLTVL.

This clonotype was seen at least ten times. The genes are TRBV7-2 and TRBJ2-1; D unresolved. The germline V and J ends were trimmed by 5 bases and 9 bases, with 14 bases remaining between them. Germline loops: CDR1 SGHTA, CDR2 FQGNSA. The CDR3 length is 13 residues. CDR3 residues: CASSQNSYGEQFF. In DNA form, the CDR3 reads TGTGCCAGCAGCCAAAATTCCTACGGTGAGCAGTTCTTC.

Points on this clonotype: A much larger clone is a single base away; this may be a read error. This chain joins TRBV7-2 and TRBJ2-7; possibly TRBD1 for D (5 bases). The CDR3 loop spans 13 amino acids. Trimming removed 3 bases at V and 9 bases at J, with 15 bases between. CDR1 and CDR2 (germline): SGHTA, FQGNSA. The CDR3 DNA reads as TGTGCCAGCAGCTTCCCCGTGACAGCTCGGCAGTACTTC. This codes for CASSFPVTARQYF.